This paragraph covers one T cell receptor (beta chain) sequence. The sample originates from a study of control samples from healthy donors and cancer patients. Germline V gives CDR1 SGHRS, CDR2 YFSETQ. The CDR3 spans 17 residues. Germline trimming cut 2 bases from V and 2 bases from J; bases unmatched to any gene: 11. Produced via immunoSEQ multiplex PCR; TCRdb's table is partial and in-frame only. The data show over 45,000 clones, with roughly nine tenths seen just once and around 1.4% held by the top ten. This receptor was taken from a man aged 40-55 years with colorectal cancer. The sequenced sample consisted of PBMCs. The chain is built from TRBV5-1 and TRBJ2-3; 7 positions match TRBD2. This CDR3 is CASSLIPSGDLTDTQYF. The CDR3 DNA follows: TGCGCCAGCAGCTTAATCCCCAGCGGGGATCTCACAGATACGCAGTATTTT.